These 24 T cell receptor beta chains originate from one sample sequenced in a study of OX40 agonist ivuxolimab in advanced cancers. Some clones are missing from TCRdb's copy, which holds only in-frame ones; the method was immunoSEQ multiplex PCR. The table shows about 17,000 clones, with more than 85% occurring only once. The sample here was CD4+ or CD8+ T cells sorted from blood, taken in a trial of the OX40 agonist ivuxolimab. Every receptor here comes from an adult with an advanced solid tumor such as melanoma, head and neck, liver or kidney cancer.

The rearrangement joins TRBV10-2 to TRBJ1-5; 12 bases are shared with TRBD1. The CDR3 extends over 17 amino acids. Germline V gene lookup returns CDR1 WSHSY and CDR2 SAAADI. The V segment lost 7 bases and the J segment 6 bases; nucleotides outside the gene matches: 13. CDR3 nucleotide sequence: TGCGCCAGCACCGACAAAGCCGGGACAGGGGGCACTCAGCCCCAGCATTTT. Encoded protein: CASTDKAGTGGTQPQHF.

CDR3 loop: CASSLSGGATEAFF. The CDR3, as DNA: TGTGCCAGCAGCTTGTCGGGGGGAGCCACTGAAGCTTTCTTT. The chain has TRBV5-4 and TRBJ1-1; possibly TRBD1 for D (5 bases). V was shortened by 1 base and J by 4 bases, with 11 bases between the two germline ends. Germline values: CDR1 SGHNT, CDR2 YYREEE (reference sequence). The CDR3 length is 14 residues.

CDR3 in DNA: TGTGCCAGCAGCTTAGTCTACTCGGGACAGTCCTACGAGCAGTACTTC. Translation: CASSLVYSGQSYEQYF. The chain uses TRBV11-2 and TRBJ2-7; 7 nucleotides match TRBD1. The length of the CDR3 is 16 residues. V gave up 1 base and J gave up 1 base; unmatched junction bases: 7. Germline V gene lookup returns CDR1 SGHAT and CDR2 FQNNGV.

V usage is TRBV4-1 and J usage is TRBJ2-7, with D possibly being TRBD2 (6 bases). CDR3 length: 15 amino acids. The germline V gene encodes CDR1 MGHRA and CDR2 YSYEKL. Trimming took off 1 base at V and 0 bases at J, with 10 bases between the two ends. This CDR3 is CASSQVGGTSYEQYF. The CDR3 DNA reads as TGCGCCAGCAGCCAAGTGGGCGGGACCTCCTACGAGCAGTACTTC.

The CDR3 DNA reads as TGCAGCGTTGAAGATAAGGGGTACTATGGCTACACCTTC. Protein sequence: CSVEDKGYYGYTF. The V call is TRBV29-1, the J call TRBJ1-2; TRBD1 might be the D (5 bases). The V end was cut by 0 bases, the J end by 3 bases, with 8 bases between. The CDR3 covers 13 residues. Germline V CDR1 and CDR2: SQVTM, ANQGSEA.

This chain links TRBV4-1 with TRBJ2-1; no clear D gene. V shed 1 base and J shed 6 bases, with 13 bases lying between them. This CDR3 region has 15 residues. Germline V lookup: CDR1 MGHRA, CDR2 YSYEKL. CDR3 in amino acids: CASSQGPRAPNEQFF. The CDR3 DNA is TGCGCCAGCAGCCAAGGGCCCCGGGCCCCCAATGAGCAGTTCTTC.

This chain connects TRBV7-9 to TRBJ2-7; D is undetermined. Germline loops: CDR1 SEHNR, CDR2 FQNEAQ (reference sequence). V dropped 1 base and J dropped 4 bases, with 8 bases sitting between them. The CDR3 totals 13 residues. CDR3 DNA sequence: TGTGCCAGCAGCTTAGAACGCACGTACGAGCAGTACTTC. Its protein product is CASSLERTYEQYF.

This chain joins TRBV6-4 and TRBJ1-3; D call uncertain. V was clipped by 1 base and J by 0 bases, with 16 bases between them. The germline V gene has CDR1 MRHNA and CDR2 SNTAGT. This CDR3 has 18 amino acids. CDR3 in DNA: TGTGCCAGCAGTGACTGGCAGCTGAACAGCAGCTCTGGAAACACCATATATTTT. It yields the protein CASSDWQLNSSSGNTIYF.

This clone was counted only a few times. V gene TRBV28 combines with J gene TRBJ2-3; perhaps TRBD2 as D (6 bases). Between the trimmed V and J ends, which lost 7 bases and 1 base, there was a span of 12 bases. CDR1 and CDR2 (germline): MDHEN, SYDVKM. The CDR3 consists of 14 residues. Here the CDR3 DNA reads TGTGCCAGCAAAGGGTGGGAGGGCACAGATACGCAGTATTTT. The encoded protein is CASKGWEGTDTQYF.

This chain joins TRBV6-4 and TRBJ2-2; TRBD1 aligns across 7 bases. CDR1 and CDR2 (germline): MRHNA, SNTAGT. Trimming removed 3 bases from V and 1 base from J; junction bases left unmatched: 5. CDR3 length equals 16 residues. The CDR3 DNA reads as TGTGCCAGCAGTGATTGGGGACAGCAGAACACCGGGGAGCTGTTTTTT. It translates to CASSDWGQQNTGELFF.

The V gene is TRBV9, the J gene TRBJ2-5; D uncertain. The CDR3 is 16 amino acids. Deletions cut 0 bases from V and 0 bases from J, with 12 bases between. Germline V gene data show CDR1 as SGDLS and CDR2 as YYNGEE. As DNA, the CDR3 is TGTGCCAGCAGCGTAGAAGGACGCCTGTACCAAGAGACCCAGTACTTC. Its translation: CASSVEGRLYQETQYF.

The CDR3 DNA is TGTGCCAGCAGTTTGCCGAACACAGGGGGCGAAGGCTACACCTTC. Its translation is CASSLPNTGGEGYTF. The V call is TRBV28, the J call TRBJ1-2; TRBD1 matches 9 bases. The germline CDR1 and CDR2 sequences are MDHEN and SYDVKM. Losses at the gene ends were 3 bases for V and 8 bases for J; bases not matched to a gene: 10. This CDR3 is 15 amino acids long.

The V gene is TRBV4-1, the J gene TRBJ2-5; 11 nucleotides match TRBD2. Germline-derived CDR1 and CDR2 are MGHRA and YSYEKL. Trimming took 5 bases from V and 2 from J; bases not matched to a gene: 4. CDR3 length: 15 residues. DNA of the CDR3: TGCGCCAGCAGCGAAACTAGCGGGGGACAAGAGACCCAGTACTTC. As protein: CASSETSGGQETQYF.

V gene TRBV12-5 combines with J gene TRBJ2-7; TRBD2 might be the D (5 bases). V was cut by 6 bases and J by 0 bases, with 18 bases left in between. Germline CDR1 LGHNT, CDR2 FRNRAP. The CDR3 runs 16 residues. The CDR3 DNA reads as TGTGCTAGTGGCCCCTCGGAGAGGGAGAGCTCCTACGAGCAGTACTTC. It encodes CASGPSERESSYEQYF.

CDR3: CASSPRTGNTGELFF. The CDR3, as DNA: TGTGCCAGCAGCCCCCGGACAGGGAACACCGGGGAGCTGTTTTTT. This chain joins TRBV11-3 and TRBJ2-2; TRBD1 matches at 7 bases. CDR1 and CDR2 (germline): SGHNT, YENEEA. Unmatched junction bases numbered 4, after V lost 5 bases and J lost 1 base. This CDR3 spans 15 amino acids.

V gene TRBV7-3 combines with J gene TRBJ2-5; 7 bases map to TRBD2. V shed 0 bases, J shed 4 bases, and the junction held 5 bases outside the gene matches. This CDR3 has 15 amino acids. Germline lookup yields CDR1 SGHTA and CDR2 FQGTGA. The DNA for the CDR3 is TGTGCCAGCAGCTTAACGTTGGTAGCGGGAGAGACCCAGTACTTC. It is translated as CASSLTLVAGETQYF.

V is TRBV6-5 and J is TRBJ1-2; D might be TRBD1 (5 bases). Germline lookup yields CDR1 MNHEY and CDR2 SVGAGI. The V and J ends lost 6 bases and 6 bases respectively, with 14 bases between them. The CDR3 is 13 amino acids. The CDR3 is CASRSGTWHGYTF. As DNA, the CDR3 is TGTGCCAGCAGATCCGGGACCTGGCATGGCTACACCTTC.

This chain uses TRBV27 with TRBJ2-3, with 7 bases that match TRBD2. Germline CDR1 reads MNHEY; CDR2 reads SMNVEV (reference sequence). The CDR3 spans 15 residues. The J segment lost 4 bases and the V segment lost 2 bases, leaving 6 bases of the junction unmatched. The CDR3 nucleotides read TGTGCCAGCAGTTTAGTGGGGGGGATGGCAGATACGCAGTATTTT. Translated, it gives CASSLVGGMADTQYF.

This clone was found a few times. The chain links TRBV28 to TRBJ1-1, with a weak D call TRBD1 (6 bases). From germline, CDR1 is MDHEN and CDR2 SYDVKM. V was trimmed by 6 bases and J by 2 bases, leaving 16 bases between them. This CDR3 is built from 15 residues. CDR3 loop: CASSYSTGFNTEAFF. The CDR3 DNA is TGTGCCAGCAGCTACTCCACAGGGTTTAACACTGAAGCTTTCTTT. Drawing the rest from reference TRBV28 and TRBJ1-1, the complete variable domain is DVKVTQSSRYLVKRTGEKVFLECVQDMDHENMFWYRQDPGLGLRLIYFSYDVKMKEKGDIPEGYSVSREKKERFSLILESASTNQTSMYLCASSYSTGFNTEAFFGQGTRLTVV.

The rearrangement uses TRBV7-8 and TRBJ2-1; no firm D call. The CDR3 has 17 residues. The germline CDR1 and CDR2 sequences are SGHVS and FQNEAQ. V lost 2 bases, J lost 0 bases, and 14 bases lay in between. The CDR3, as DNA: TGTGCCAGCAGCTTATTTGAGGTGCTCAGCTCCTACAATGAGCAGTTCTTC. As protein: CASSLFEVLSSYNEQFF.

The V and J genes are TRBV4-1 and TRBJ2-1; 7 bases fit TRBD2. CDR3 length: 13 amino acids. J was trimmed by 10 bases and V by 1 base; bases with no gene match: 4. In germline, CDR1 is MGHRA, CDR2 YSYEKL. CDR3: CASSQGRDYEQFF. The CDR3 nucleotides are TGCGCCAGCAGCCAAGGGCGGGACTACGAGCAGTTCTTC.

With regard to this clone: Mismatch with germline at one junction end may stem from a read error. Other DNA sequences in this sample translate to the same CDR3. The gene calls are TRBV27 and TRBJ2-1, with TRBD2 matching over 7 bases. This CDR3 region has 15 residues. The germline CDR1 and CDR2 sequences are MNHEY and SMNVEV (reference sequence). CDR3 bases: TGTACCAGCAGTTTTGGCGGGAGCTCCTACAATGAGCAGTTCTTC. This translates into CTSSFGGSSYNEQFF.

The CDR3 reads CASSPFTGLKNIQYF. As DNA, the CDR3 is TGTGCCAGCAGCCCCTTTACTGGCCTAAAAAACATTCAGTACTTC. This chain links TRBV6-5 with TRBJ2-4, with unresolved D. V lost 6 bases, J lost 4 bases, and 16 bases lay in between. Germline CDR1 MNHEY, CDR2 SVGAGI. The length of the CDR3 is 15 residues.

This chain links TRBV6-6 with TRBJ2-1; D is perhaps TRBD1 (5 bases). This CDR3 spans 16 amino acids. V dropped 0 bases and J dropped 0 bases, with 9 bases sitting between them. CDR1 is MNHNY and CDR2 is SVGAGI in the germline V gene (reference sequence). The DNA for the CDR3 is TGTGCCAGCAGTTACTCTACAGGACGCTCCTACAATGAGCAGTTCTTC. Translated, it gives CASSYSTGRSYNEQFF.